This TCR beta chain stems from a study of identical twins listed by TCRdb under 2016. A note on the overall study: The study deep-sequenced TCR alpha and beta repertoires from monozygotic twins, unrelated adults of various ages and cord blood to test whether fetal clonotypes persist. Replicate twin experiments were performed at different times using different library preparation protocols to rule out contamination.

All donors were healthy Caucasians. Three pairs of female monozygotic twins, all aged about 18 to 29 years, made up the twin cohort. CD4+ and CD8+ T cell populations were isolated with positive isolation kits from Invitrogen. Points the paper makes about the study in general: Because the same donors could not be followed over many years, the conclusions relied on cross-sectional statistical analysis. Recombination models systematically underestimated out-of-frame TCR alpha sharing in monozygotic twins but agreed with sharing between unrelated individuals. Excess twin sharing in beta out-of-frame sequences was weaker because fewer shared sequences lowered the signal-to-noise ratio. Invariant T cells such as MAIT and iNKT could partly confound zero-insertion analyses, though diverse VJ usage argued against this for most clonotypes. Fewer insertions were carried by abundant cord blood beta clonotypes, a similar but weaker trend appeared in young adult naive repertoires, and no such trend appeared in memory repertoires. Compared with coincidental sharing between unrelated individuals, out-of-frame TCR alpha sequences shared between twins had an excess of sequences with low generation probability.

This clonotype was found a few times. The antigen it binds to is not known. Base qualities are not at hand, and no much larger clone is one base apart. From a lookup of the germline V gene, CDR1 and CDR2 are MNHEY and SVGEGT. The junction carries 24 bases between V and J, which are trimmed by 7 bases and 5 bases respectively. From the cysteine through the phenylalanine, the CDR3 covers 17 amino acids. Solely the CDR3 DNA is kept, with 51 bases framed from the first base. The library was obtained by 5' RACE. The reads were generated on an Illumina HiSeq 2000. A universal primer binding site was added through template switching, and the final cDNA carried a unique molecular identifier so that TCR cDNA molecules could be counted accurately. Specific primers in the conserved constant-segment region were used to synthesize first-strand cDNA for TCR alpha and beta chains. Each cDNA library was double barcoded, with a SMART-Mk sample barcode plus Illumina barcodes, to control for contamination. TruSeq adapter sequences and Illumina sample barcodes were added in two successive PCR steps. TCR alpha and beta cDNA libraries were sequenced on the Illumina HiSeq platform with custom primers. Per the source publication's procedure: Unique molecular identifiers were extracted from raw reads with MiGEC, and CDR3 positions were determined with MiXCR. Recombination models were inferred per individual with the repgenHMM and IGoR tools using an EM algorithm. Shared clonotype analysis was performed with the tcR package in R, normalizing sharing by the product of cloneset sizes. To study raw recombination free of thymic and clonal selection effects, out-of-frame nonproductive sequences were analyzed. TCRdb trimmed the raw reads at Q25, called clones with MiXCR and kept productive beta chains. Each CDR3 protein gets just one entry, which takes the most common genes and DNA from the rows behind it. TCRdb assigned the V and J calls; the authors' analysis was not used. Here the sample has some 440,000 distinct CDR3 sequences; 24% occur a single time. The ten top clones hold roughly 3% of the sample.

The data also belong to a second study, concerning T cells expressing NK-cell markers. As that second study puts it: Three sorted T-cell subsets (CD3+CD56+NKG2C+, CD3+CD56+NKG2C- and CD3+CD56-NKG2C+) from fewer than 10 donors had their TCR beta-chain repertoires profiled. Seven of the eight sequenced donors were HCMV-seropositive and one was HCMV-seronegative. To restrict sorting to alphabetaTCR-expressing T cells, an anti-gammadeltaTCR antibody was added in several experiments. In several donors, the dominant CD3+CD56+NKG2C+ clonotypes were among the top 10 CD8+ clonotypes and accounted for about 1.0-7.5% of CD8+ T cells. Those dominant clonotypes were again the most abundant among CD3+CD56-NKG2C+ cells in several donors, at about 25-65%. Whether the expanded NKG2C-expressing T cell clones were specific for HCMV antigens was left unclear. All eight donors whose samples were sequenced were randomly selected healthy volunteers, three of them men and five women. HCMV-specific IgG was detected in serum with a commercial ELISA kit to determine HCMV serostatus. MIGEC was used to demultiplex reads and group reads by UMI, and MiTCR was used to assemble and quantify clonotypes. Only TCR cDNA sequences supported by at least two reads were kept to exclude erroneous sequences. The tcR package was used for downstream repertoire analysis, and clonotypes were matched between fractions using CDR3 nucleotide sequence together with V segment. VDJmatch was used to annotate antigen specificity against VDJdb, with one amino acid substitution in CDR3 permitted.

The sample taken for sequencing was CD4+ T cells sorted from blood. The chain joins TRBV6-2 or TRBV6-3 to TRBJ2-1; a tentative D match to TRBD2 spans 6 bases. This clonotype was obtained from a woman aged 18-29 years in good health. The encoded CDR3 is CASTPTGGNRHHNEQFF. DNA sequence: TGTGCCAGCACCCCCACTGGGGGGAACCGCCACCACAATGAGCAGTTCTTC.